Listed below are T cell receptor beta chains from one sample, sequenced in a study of human T cells and chemical hapten exposure. TCRdb re-derived calls from the RACE reads in MiXCR, one entry per CDR3 protein. This table has more than 110,000 distinct CDR3 sequences, roughly 12% appearing once. The material was whole blood, obtained in connection with sensitization to the hapten diphenylcyclopropenone (DPC). Receptors originate from a woman between 45 and 60 years old with alopecia areata. Some clones in this sample may be carry-over from other donors' samples. Each CDR3 is given with its conserved first and last residue. D genes are given only for firm matches. Some rows have no size entry. The others give once, few or many, or a class for an expanded clone.

CDR3aa: CASSLKGANTEAFF
CDR3nt: TGTGCCAGCAGCTTGAAGGGGGCGAACACTGAAGCTTTCTTT
v_gene: TRBV5-4
j_gene: TRBJ1-1
abundance: few
d_gene: TRBD1

CDR3aa: CASTPGGARETQYF
CDR3nt: TGTGCCAGCACCCCCGGGGGAGCCCGGGAGACCCAGTACTTC
v_gene: TRBV6-6
j_gene: TRBJ2-5
abundance: many
d_gene: .

CDR3aa: CASSPGSGSFSAPYEQYF
CDR3nt: TGTGCCAGCAGCCCCGGAAGCGGGAGTTTTTCTGCCCCCTACGAGCAGTACTTC
v_gene: TRBV7-6
j_gene: TRBJ2-7
abundance: many
d_gene: TRBD2

CDR3aa: CASSPGTPRVDTQYF
CDR3nt: TGCGCCAGCAGCCCGGGGACCCCCAGGGTAGATACGCAGTATTTT
v_gene: TRBV5-1
j_gene: TRBJ2-3
abundance: .
d_gene: .

CDR3aa: CASSLGSPSGNTIYF
CDR3nt: TGTGCCAGCAGCTTGGGGTCTCCCTCTGGAAACACCATATATTTT
v_gene: TRBV5-4
j_gene: TRBJ1-3
abundance: many
d_gene: .

CDR3aa: CSAGKFPEQFF
CDR3nt: TGCAGTGCTGGCAAGTTCCCTGAGCAGTTCTTC
v_gene: TRBV20-1
j_gene: TRBJ2-1
abundance: .
d_gene: .

CDR3aa: CASRTLAGSSYNEQFF
CDR3nt: TGTGCCAGCAGGACCCTAGCGGGAAGCTCCTACAATGAGCAGTTCTTC
v_gene: TRBV6-1
j_gene: TRBJ2-1
abundance: .
d_gene: TRBD2

CDR3aa: CASSRLGQGNYEQYF
CDR3nt: TGTGCCAGCAGTCGTTTGGGACAGGGAAACTACGAGCAGTACTTC
v_gene: TRBV6-2/TRBV6-3
j_gene: TRBJ2-7
abundance: few
d_gene: TRBD1

CDR3aa: CSATTGGNQPQHF
CDR3nt: TGCAGTGCTACAACGGGGGGCAATCAGCCCCAGCATTTT
v_gene: TRBV20-1
j_gene: TRBJ1-5
abundance: many
d_gene: .

CDR3aa: CASSQDLGQGAGDTQYF
CDR3nt: TGCGCCAGCAGCCAAGATCTTGGACAGGGGGCTGGGGATACGCAGTATTTT
v_gene: TRBV4-3
j_gene: TRBJ2-3
abundance: few
d_gene: TRBD1

CDR3aa: CASSQVVGGNQPQHF
CDR3nt: TGCGCCAGCAGCCAAGTCGTTGGGGGCAATCAGCCCCAGCATTTT
v_gene: TRBV4-3
j_gene: TRBJ1-5
abundance: few
d_gene: .

CDR3aa: CSVGGGRTEAFF
CDR3nt: TGCAGCGTGGGGGGTGGGCGGACTGAAGCTTTCTTT
v_gene: TRBV29-1
j_gene: TRBJ1-1
abundance: few
d_gene: .

CDR3aa: CASSVLAQDQPQHF
CDR3nt: TGTGCCAGTAGTGTCCTGGCCCAAGATCAGCCCCAGCATTTT
v_gene: TRBV19
j_gene: TRBJ1-5
abundance: many
d_gene: .

CDR3aa: CASSATGAGHTGELFF
CDR3nt: TGTGCCAGCAGCGCTACAGGGGCCGGTCACACCGGGGAGCTGTTTTTT
v_gene: TRBV7-3
j_gene: TRBJ2-2
abundance: few
d_gene: TRBD1

CDR3aa: CASSLGPSGSGTGQYF
CDR3nt: TGTGCCAGCAGCTTAGGTCCTAGCGGTTCCGGCACCGGGCAGTACTTC
v_gene: TRBV7-2
j_gene: TRBJ2-7
abundance: many
d_gene: TRBD2

CDR3aa: CASSHLPRASGRTDTQYF
CDR3nt: TGTGCCAGCAGCCACCTTCCTCGGGCTAGCGGCCGCACAGATACGCAGTATTTT
v_gene: TRBV3-1
j_gene: TRBJ2-3
abundance: .
d_gene: TRBD2

CDR3aa: CSVSSPGGNTIYF
CDR3nt: TGCAGCGTTTCGTCCCCAGGGGGAAACACCATATATTTT
v_gene: TRBV29-1
j_gene: TRBJ1-3
abundance: few
d_gene: .

CDR3aa: CSGDDTDTEAFF
CDR3nt: TGCAGCGGCGATGACACCGACACGGAAGCTTTCTTT
v_gene: TRBV29-1
j_gene: TRBJ1-1
abundance: few
d_gene: .

CDR3aa: CSVDYRALGYTF
CDR3nt: TGCAGCGTTGACTACAGGGCTCTTGGCTACACCTTC
v_gene: TRBV29-1
j_gene: TRBJ1-2
abundance: .
d_gene: .

CDR3aa: CASSATGGVPQFF
CDR3nt: TGTGCCAGCAGTGCTACAGGGGGCGTACCTCAGTTCTTC
v_gene: TRBV6-1
j_gene: TRBJ2-1
abundance: .
d_gene: TRBD1

CDR3aa: CASSFRRNPTSSTGELFF
CDR3nt: TGTGCCAGCAGCTTTAGGAGAAACCCCACCTCGAGCACCGGGGAGCTGTTTTTT
v_gene: TRBV7-9
j_gene: TRBJ2-2
abundance: .
d_gene: .

CDR3aa: CSARDTFLGYTF
CDR3nt: TGCAGTGCTAGAGATACGTTCCTAGGCTACACCTTC
v_gene: TRBV20-1
j_gene: TRBJ1-2
abundance: .
d_gene: .

CDR3aa: CASSQLAGTYEQYF
CDR3nt: TGTGCCAGCAGCCAACTAGCTGGGACCTACGAGCAGTACTTC
v_gene: TRBV6-2/TRBV6-3
j_gene: TRBJ2-7
abundance: few
d_gene: .

CDR3aa: CASSPSLGVGQFF
CDR3nt: TGTGCCAGCAGCCCTTCCCTGGGGGTCGGGCAGTTCTTC
v_gene: TRBV14
j_gene: TRBJ2-1
abundance: many
d_gene: .

CDR3aa: CASSLGPGDEQYF
CDR3nt: TGTGCCAGCAGCTTGGGACCTGGCGACGAGCAGTACTTC
v_gene: TRBV7-2
j_gene: TRBJ2-7
abundance: many
d_gene: .

CDR3aa: CSASHVGFSSYNEQFF
CDR3nt: TGCAGTGCTTCCCATGTGGGCTTTAGCTCCTACAATGAGCAGTTCTTC
v_gene: TRBV20-1
j_gene: TRBJ2-1
abundance: many
d_gene: .

CDR3aa: CASSVDPGETEAFF
CDR3nt: TGTGCCAGCAGCGTTGATCCCGGAGAGACTGAAGCTTTCTTT
v_gene: TRBV9
j_gene: TRBJ1-1
abundance: .
d_gene: .

CDR3aa: CASSPEGARGHSYNEQFF
CDR3nt: TGCGCCAGCAGCCCGGAGGGGGCGCGGGGACACTCCTACAATGAGCAGTTCTTC
v_gene: TRBV5-1
j_gene: TRBJ2-1
abundance: few
d_gene: .

CDR3aa: CASSRGFRGALAKNIQYF
CDR3nt: TGTGCCAGCAGCCGAGGGTTTCGGGGGGCTTTAGCCAAAAACATTCAGTACTTC
v_gene: TRBV6-5
j_gene: TRBJ2-4
abundance: .
d_gene: .

CDR3aa: CASSSPTGVSFEQYF
CDR3nt: TGTGCCAGCAGCTCACCGACAGGGGTCTCTTTCGAGCAGTACTTC
v_gene: TRBV7-2
j_gene: TRBJ2-7
abundance: .
d_gene: TRBD1

CDR3aa: CASSLVSGPNQPQHF
CDR3nt: TGTGCCAGCAGCTTAGTTTCAGGCCCCAATCAGCCCCAGCATTTT
v_gene: TRBV7-6
j_gene: TRBJ1-5
abundance: few
d_gene: .

CDR3aa: CASSEDGFSYNEQFF
CDR3nt: TGTGCCAGCAGTGAGGACGGCTTCTCCTACAATGAGCAGTTCTTC
v_gene: TRBV6-4
j_gene: TRBJ2-1
abundance: few
d_gene: .

CDR3aa: CASRRPQGAQAAGDTGELFF
CDR3nt: TGCGCCAGCCGTCGACCTCAGGGGGCGCAGGCGGCGGGGGACACCGGGGAGCTGTTTTTT
v_gene: TRBV5-1
j_gene: TRBJ2-2
abundance: few
d_gene: .

CDR3aa: CASSLDQRAPSAF
CDR3nt: TGTGCCAGCAGTTTAGACCAGCGGGCCCCAAGCGCCTTC
v_gene: TRBV28
j_gene: TRBJ2-7
abundance: few
d_gene: .

CDR3aa: CASSLRPGDQETQYF
CDR3nt: TGCGCCAGCAGCTTGAGGCCAGGGGACCAAGAGACCCAGTACTTC
v_gene: TRBV5-1
j_gene: TRBJ2-5
abundance: .
d_gene: .

CDR3aa: CASSLFTGELFF
CDR3nt: TGTGCCAGCAGTTTATTCACCGGGGAGCTGTTTTTT
v_gene: TRBV28
j_gene: TRBJ2-2
abundance: few
d_gene: .

CDR3aa: CASSPRHLTGELFF
CDR3nt: TGTGCCAGCAGCCCCCGACACCTCACCGGGGAGCTGTTTTTT
v_gene: TRBV3-1
j_gene: TRBJ2-2
abundance: .
d_gene: .

CDR3aa: CASSRGGNEKLFF
CDR3nt: TGTGCCAGCAGCCGCGGCGGTAATGAAAAACTGTTTTTT
v_gene: TRBV12-3/TRBV12-4
j_gene: TRBJ1-4
abundance: many
d_gene: .